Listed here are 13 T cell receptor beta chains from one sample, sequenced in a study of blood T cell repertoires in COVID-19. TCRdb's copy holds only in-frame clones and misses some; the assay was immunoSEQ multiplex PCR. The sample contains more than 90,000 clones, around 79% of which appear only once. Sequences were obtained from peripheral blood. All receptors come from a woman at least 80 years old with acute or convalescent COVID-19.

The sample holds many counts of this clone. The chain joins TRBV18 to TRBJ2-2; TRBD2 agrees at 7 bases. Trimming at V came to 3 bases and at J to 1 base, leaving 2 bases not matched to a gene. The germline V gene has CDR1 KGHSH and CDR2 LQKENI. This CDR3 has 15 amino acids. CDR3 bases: TGTGCCAGCTCACCCAAGCGGGAGAACACCGGGGAGCTGTTTTTT. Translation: CASSPKRENTGELFF.

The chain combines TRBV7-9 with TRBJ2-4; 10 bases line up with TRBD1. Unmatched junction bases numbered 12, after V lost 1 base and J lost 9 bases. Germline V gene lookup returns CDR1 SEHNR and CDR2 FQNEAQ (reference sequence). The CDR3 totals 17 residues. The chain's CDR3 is CASSLEGQGIGDSIQYF. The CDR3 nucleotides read TGTGCCAGCAGCTTAGAGGGACAGGGGATAGGGGACAGCATTCAGTACTTC.

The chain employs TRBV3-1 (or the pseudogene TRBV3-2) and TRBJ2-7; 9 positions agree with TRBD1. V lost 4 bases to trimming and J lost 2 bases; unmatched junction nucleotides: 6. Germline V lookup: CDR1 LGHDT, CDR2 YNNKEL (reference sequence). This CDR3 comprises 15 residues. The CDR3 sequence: CASSPGTGSPYEQYF. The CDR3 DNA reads TGTGCCAGCAGCCCCGGGACAGGGAGCCCCTACGAGCAGTACTTC.

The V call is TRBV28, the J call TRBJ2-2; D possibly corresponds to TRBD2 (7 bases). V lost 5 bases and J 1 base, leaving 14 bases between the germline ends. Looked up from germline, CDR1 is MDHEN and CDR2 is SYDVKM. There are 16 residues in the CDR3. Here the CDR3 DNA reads TGTGCCAGCAGTCTGTGGGGGGGCGGGAACACCGGGGAGCTGTTTTTT. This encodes CASSLWGGGNTGELFF.

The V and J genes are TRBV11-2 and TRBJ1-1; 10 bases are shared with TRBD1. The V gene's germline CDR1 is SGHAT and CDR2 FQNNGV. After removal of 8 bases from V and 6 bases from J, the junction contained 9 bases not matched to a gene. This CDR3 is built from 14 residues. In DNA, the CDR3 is TGTGCCAGCCGATGGACAGGGGGAGGCTCTGAAGCTTTCTTT. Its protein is CASRWTGGGSEAFF.

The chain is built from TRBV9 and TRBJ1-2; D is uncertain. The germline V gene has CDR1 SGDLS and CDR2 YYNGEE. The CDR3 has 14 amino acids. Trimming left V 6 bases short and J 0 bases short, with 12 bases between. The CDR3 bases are TGTGCCAGCACTTTCCGGGAGGCTAACTATGGCTACACCTTC. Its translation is CASTFREANYGYTF. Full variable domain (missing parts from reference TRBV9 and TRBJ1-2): DSGVTQTPKHLITATGQRVTLRCSPRSGDLSVYWYQQSLDQGLQFLIQYYNGEERAKGNILERFSAQQFPDLHSELNLSSLELGDSALYFCASTFREANYGYTFGSGTRLTVV.

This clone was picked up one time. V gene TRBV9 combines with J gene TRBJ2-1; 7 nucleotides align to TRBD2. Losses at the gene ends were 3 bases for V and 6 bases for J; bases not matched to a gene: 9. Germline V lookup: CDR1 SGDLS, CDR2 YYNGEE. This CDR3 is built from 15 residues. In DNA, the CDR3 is TGTGCCAGCAGCGCTAGCGGAAGCGTAGTCAATGAGCAGTTCTTC. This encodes CASSASGSVVNEQFF. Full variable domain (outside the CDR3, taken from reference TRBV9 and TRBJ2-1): DSGVTQTPKHLITATGQRVTLRCSPRSGDLSVYWYQQSLDQGLQFLIQYYNGEERAKGNILERFSAQQFPDLHSELNLSSLELGDSALYFCASSASGSVVNEQFFGPGTRLTVL.

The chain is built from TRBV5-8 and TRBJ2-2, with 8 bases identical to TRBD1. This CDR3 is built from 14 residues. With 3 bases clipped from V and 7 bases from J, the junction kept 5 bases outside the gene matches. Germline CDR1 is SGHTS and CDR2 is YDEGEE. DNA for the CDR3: TGTGCCAGCAGCTCACAGGGGGTTGTCGGGGAGCTGTTTTTT. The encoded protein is CASSSQGVVGELFF.

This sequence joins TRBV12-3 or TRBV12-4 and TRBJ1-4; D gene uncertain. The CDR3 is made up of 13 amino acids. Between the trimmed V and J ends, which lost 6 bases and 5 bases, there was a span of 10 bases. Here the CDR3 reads CASSLAGNEKLFF. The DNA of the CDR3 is TGTGCCAGCAGCCTTGCCGGGAATGAAAAACTGTTTTTT.

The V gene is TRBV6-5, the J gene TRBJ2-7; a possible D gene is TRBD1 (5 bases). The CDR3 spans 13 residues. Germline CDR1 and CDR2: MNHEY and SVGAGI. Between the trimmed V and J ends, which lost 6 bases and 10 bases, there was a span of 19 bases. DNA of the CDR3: TGTGCCAGCAGGAAACCGACAGATCCAAACCAGTACTTC. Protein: CASRKPTDPNQYF.

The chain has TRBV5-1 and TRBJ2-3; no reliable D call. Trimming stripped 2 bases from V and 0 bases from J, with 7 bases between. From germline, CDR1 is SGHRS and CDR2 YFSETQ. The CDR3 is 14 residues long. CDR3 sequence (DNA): TGCGCCAGCAGCTTCCAGGCCAGCACAGATACGCAGTATTTT. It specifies CASSFQASTDTQYF.

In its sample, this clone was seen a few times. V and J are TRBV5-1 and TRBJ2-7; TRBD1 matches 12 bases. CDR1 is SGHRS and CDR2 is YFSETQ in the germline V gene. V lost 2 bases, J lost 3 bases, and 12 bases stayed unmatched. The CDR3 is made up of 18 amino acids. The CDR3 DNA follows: TGCGCCAGCAGCTTACCCTCGGGACAGGGGGCGCATTACTACGAGCAGTACTTC. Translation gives CASSLPSGQGAHYYEQYF.

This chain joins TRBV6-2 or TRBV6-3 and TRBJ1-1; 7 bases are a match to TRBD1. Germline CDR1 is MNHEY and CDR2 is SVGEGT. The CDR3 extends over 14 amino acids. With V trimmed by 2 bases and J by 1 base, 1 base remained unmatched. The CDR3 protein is CASSYQGGNTEAFF. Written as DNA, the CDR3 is TGTGCCAGCAGTTACCAGGGGGGGAACACTGAAGCTTTCTTT.